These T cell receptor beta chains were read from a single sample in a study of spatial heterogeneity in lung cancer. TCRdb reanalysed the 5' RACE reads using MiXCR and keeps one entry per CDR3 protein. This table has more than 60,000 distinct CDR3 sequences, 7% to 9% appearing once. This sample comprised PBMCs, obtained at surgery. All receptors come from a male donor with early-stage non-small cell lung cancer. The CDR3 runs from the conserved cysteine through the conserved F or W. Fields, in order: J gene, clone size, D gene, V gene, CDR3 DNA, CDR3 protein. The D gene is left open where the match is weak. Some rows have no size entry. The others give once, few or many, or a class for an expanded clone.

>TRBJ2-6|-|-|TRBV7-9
TGTGCCAGCAGCCGTCAACCCTTAGGACACCCCTCTGGGGCCAACGTCCTGACTTTC
CASSRQPLGHPSGANVLTF
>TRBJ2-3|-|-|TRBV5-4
TGTGCCAGCAGCTTGGGGCAACCAAGGGTCACAGATACGCAGTATTTT
CASSLGQPRVTDTQYF
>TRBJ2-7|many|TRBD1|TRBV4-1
TGCGCCAGCAGCCGAATCCGGGACAGGGACGAGCAGTACTTC
CASSRIRDRDEQYF
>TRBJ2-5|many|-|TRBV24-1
TGTGCCACCAGTGATCCTAAAGAGACCCAGTACTTC
CATSDPKETQYF
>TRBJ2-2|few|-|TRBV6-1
TGTGCCAGCAGCCTAGACAGACCGAACACCGGGGAGCTGTTTTTT
CASSLDRPNTGELFF
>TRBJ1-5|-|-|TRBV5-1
TGCGCCAGCAGCTTGGGACAGAATAGCAATCAGCCCCAGCATTTT
CASSLGQNSNQPQHF
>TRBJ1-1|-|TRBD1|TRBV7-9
TGTGCCAGCAGCCGCGCGGGACAGGGGAACACTGAAGCTTTCTTT
CASSRAGQGNTEAFF
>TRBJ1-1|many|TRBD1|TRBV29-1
TGCAGCGTTGAATTGTCAGGGGGCACTGAAGCTTTCTTT
CSVELSGGTEAFF
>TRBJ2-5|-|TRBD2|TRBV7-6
TGTGCCAGCAGCCCCCTGGGGGGAGGGCAAGAGACCCAGTACTTC
CASSPLGGGQETQYF
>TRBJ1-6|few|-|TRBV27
TGTGCCAGCGGATATTATAATTCACCCCTCCACTTT
CASGYYNSPLHF
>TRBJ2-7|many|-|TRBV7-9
TGTGCCAGCAGCCCGCGGGTCTCTTACTACGAGCAGTACTTC
CASSPRVSYYEQYF
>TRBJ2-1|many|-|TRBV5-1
TGCGCCAGCAGCTTGGGGAGTCGCAACAATGAGCAGTTCTTC
CASSLGSRNNEQFF
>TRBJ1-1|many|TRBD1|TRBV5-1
TGCGCCAGCAGCTCGGACAGGGTCACTGAAGCTTTCTTT
CASSSDRVTEAFF
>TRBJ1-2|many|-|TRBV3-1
TGTGCCAGCAGCGCCGGGAGAGTGCCTTTCAGTGGCTACACCTTC
CASSAGRVPFSGYTF
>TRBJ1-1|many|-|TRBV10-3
TGTGCCATCAGTGCTGGGAGAAACACTGAAGCTTTCTTT
CAISAGRNTEAFF
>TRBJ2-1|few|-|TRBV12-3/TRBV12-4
TGTGCCAGCAGTTTGTCGGGATTAGGCAATGAGCAGTTCTTC
CASSLSGLGNEQFF
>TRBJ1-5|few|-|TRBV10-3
TGTGCCATCAGTGAGCTTGCCTTAACCGGGCAGCCCCAGCATTTT
CAISELALTGQPQHF
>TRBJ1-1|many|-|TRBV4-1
TGCGCCAGCAGCCAAGAAATCAGGGGCGTGAACACTGAAGCTTTCTTT
CASSQEIRGVNTEAFF
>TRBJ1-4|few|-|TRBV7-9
TGTGCCAGCAGCTCTCGGGGAGATAATGAAAAACTGTTTTTT
CASSSRGDNEKLFF
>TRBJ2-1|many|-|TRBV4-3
TGCGCCAGCAGCCAAGATCAGGGCTTCCGCTCCTCCTACAATGAGCAGTTCTTC
CASSQDQGFRSSYNEQFF
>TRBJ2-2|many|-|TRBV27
TGTGCCAGCAGTTCCCTGACAGTGGTGGCCGGGGAGCTGTTTTTT
CASSSLTVVAGELFF
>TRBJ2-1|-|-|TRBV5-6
TGTGCCAGCAGCTTGGAGGCTAGCTGGCGTACCAATGAGCAGTTCTTC
CASSLEASWRTNEQFF
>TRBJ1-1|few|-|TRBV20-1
TGCAGTGCTAGTGGTTGGGGGCGAGACACTGAAGCTTTCTTT
CSASGWGRDTEAFF
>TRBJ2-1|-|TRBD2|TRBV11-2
TGTGCCAGCAGCCCTCGACTAGCGGGATACGAGCAGTTCTTC
CASSPRLAGYEQFF
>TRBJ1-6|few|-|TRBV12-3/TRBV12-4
TGTGCCAGCAGTTTAGACGTGGGTGATAATTCACCCCTCCACTTT
CASSLDVGDNSPLHF
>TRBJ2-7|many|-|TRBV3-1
TGTGCCAGCAGCCACCGGGGAGGAGCAAACTACGAGCAGTACTTC
CASSHRGGANYEQYF
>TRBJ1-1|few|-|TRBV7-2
TGTGCCAGCAGGTTTTACAGGAACACTGAAGCTTTCTTT
CASRFYRNTEAFF
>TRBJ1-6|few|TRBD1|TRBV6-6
TGTGCCAGCAGCCCCTCTCGGACCGGGACAGGGACGGGTTATAATTCACCCCTCCACTTT
CASSPSRTGTGTGYNSPLHF
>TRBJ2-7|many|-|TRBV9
TGTGCCAGCAGCGTAGGGGGTATAGGATACGAGCAGTACTTC
CASSVGGIGYEQYF
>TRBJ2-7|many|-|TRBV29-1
TGCAGCGTTGAAGATCCCACGACCTCCTACGAGCAGTACTTC
CSVEDPTTSYEQYF
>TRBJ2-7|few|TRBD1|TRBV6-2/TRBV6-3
TGTGCCAGCAGTTACCCGTCGACAGGGGTGGAGGAGCAGTACTTC
CASSYPSTGVEEQYF